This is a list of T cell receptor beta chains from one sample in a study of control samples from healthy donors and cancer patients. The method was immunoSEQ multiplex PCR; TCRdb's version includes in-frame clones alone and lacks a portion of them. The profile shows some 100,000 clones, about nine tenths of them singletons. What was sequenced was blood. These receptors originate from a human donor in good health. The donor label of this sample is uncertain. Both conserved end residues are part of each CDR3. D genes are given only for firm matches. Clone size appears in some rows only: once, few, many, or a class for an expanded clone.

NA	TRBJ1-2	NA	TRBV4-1	TGCGCCAGCAGCCAAGTTCAAGGCACCGGCTACACCTTC	CASSQVQGTGYTF
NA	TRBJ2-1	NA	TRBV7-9	TGTGCCAGCAGCTTAGAACGGGGGAACGAGTTCTTC	CASSLERGNEFF
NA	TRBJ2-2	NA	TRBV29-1	TGCAGCGTTGAATTGGCCGGGGAGCTGTTTTTT	CSVELAGELFF
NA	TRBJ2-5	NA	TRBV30	TGTGCCTGGAGCTCCAAGACCCAGTACTTC	CAWSSKTQYF
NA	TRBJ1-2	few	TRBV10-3	TGTGCCATCAACGGAGGATATGGCTACACCTTC	CAINGGYGYTF
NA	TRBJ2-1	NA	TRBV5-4	TGTGCCAGCAGCCGGGGCGAGCTTACTTCCTACAATGAGCAGTTCTTC	CASSRGELTSYNEQFF
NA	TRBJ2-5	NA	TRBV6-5	TGTGCCAGCAAGGACAGTTTATCCTATCAAGAGACCCAGTACTTC	CASKDSLSYQETQYF
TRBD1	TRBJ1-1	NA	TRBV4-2	TGTGCCAGCAGCCAACAGGGGGAAGCTGAAGCTTTCTTT	CASSQQGEAEAFF
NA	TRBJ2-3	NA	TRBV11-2	TGTGCCAGCAGCTTAGAGTCCGTTTCAGATACGCAGTATTTT	CASSLESVSDTQYF
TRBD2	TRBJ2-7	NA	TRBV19	TGTGCCAGTAGTTTAACCGGGACTAGCGCTTCGTCCTCCTACGAGCAGTACTTC	CASSLTGTSASSSYEQYF
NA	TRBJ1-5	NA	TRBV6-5	TGTGCCAGCAGCTCGGGTCAGGGAGGTCAGCCCCAGCATTTT	CASSSGQGGQPQHF
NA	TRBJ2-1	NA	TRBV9	TGTGCCAGCAGCCCCGGGCTCTTCAATGAGCAGTTCTTC	CASSPGLFNEQFF
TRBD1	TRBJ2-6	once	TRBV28	TGTGCCAGCAGTTTAAGCCGAGGGGACAGGGGTGGGTCTGGGGCCAACGTCCTGACTTTC	CASSLSRGDRGGSGANVLTF
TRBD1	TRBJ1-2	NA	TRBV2	TGTGCCAGCAGAACGACAGGGAGCGGGTATGGCTACACCTTC	CASRTTGSGYGYTF
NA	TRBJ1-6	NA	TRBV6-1	TGTGCCAGCAGTGAAAGGGGGGCGCGAGCCTATAATTCACCCCTCCACTTT	CASSERGARAYNSPLHF
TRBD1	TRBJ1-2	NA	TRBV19	TGTGCCAGTAGTATACCGGGACAGGGGGCAGATGGCTACACCTTC	CASSIPGQGADGYTF
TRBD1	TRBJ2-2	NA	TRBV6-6	TGTGCCAGCAGCTTAGACGTGACAGGGGGAACCGGGGAGCTGTTTTTT	CASSLDVTGGTGELFF
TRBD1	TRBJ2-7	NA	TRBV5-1	TGCGCCAGCAGCTCAACGGGACAGTCCCACTACGAGCAGTACTTC	CASSSTGQSHYEQYF
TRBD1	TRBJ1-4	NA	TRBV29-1	TGCAGCGCCGTCGTGATTACAGGGACAGGGGACAGTGAAAAACTGTTTTTT	CSAVVITGTGDSEKLFF
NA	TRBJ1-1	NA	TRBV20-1	TGCAGTGCTTGGGGGGAGTCTGAAGCTTTCTTT	CSAWGESEAFF
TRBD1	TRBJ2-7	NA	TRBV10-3	TGTGCCATTGGGACAGGGCTGCGCGAGCAGTACTTC	CAIGTGLREQYF
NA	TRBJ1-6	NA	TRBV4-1	TGCGCCAGCAGCCAAGAGGAAGGGGGTTCACCCCTCCACTTT	CASSQEEGGSPLHF
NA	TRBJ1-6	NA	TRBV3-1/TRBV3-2	TGTGCCAGCAGCCTAGCACAGGGTGGGTCACCCCTCCACTTT	CASSLAQGGSPLHF
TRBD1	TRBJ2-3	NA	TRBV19	TGTGCCAGTAGTATCGGACAGGGGGTTAGCACAGATACGCAGTATTTT	CASSIGQGVSTDTQYF
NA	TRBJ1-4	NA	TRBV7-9	TGTGCCAGCAGCCCCACCGACCGGACAGATTGGCTGTTTTTT	CASSPTDRTDWLFF
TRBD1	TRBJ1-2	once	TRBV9	TGTGCCAGCAGCCCGCGACAGGGACCGATCTACGATGGCTACACCTTC	CASSPRQGPIYDGYTF
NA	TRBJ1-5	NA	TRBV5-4	TGTGCCAGCAGTGACTCCAGGGTCCAGGGGCCCCAGCATTTT	CASSDSRVQGPQHF
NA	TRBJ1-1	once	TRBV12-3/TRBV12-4	TGTGCCAGCGGGTTTCTGAACACTGAAGCTTTCTTT	CASGFLNTEAFF
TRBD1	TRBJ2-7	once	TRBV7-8	TGTGCCAGCAGCCCGGACAGGGAGCAGTACTTC	CASSPDREQYF
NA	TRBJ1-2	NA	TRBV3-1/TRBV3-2	TGTGCCAGCAGCCAAGATGACCAGGGGACGTCTCGTGGCTACACCTTC	CASSQDDQGTSRGYTF
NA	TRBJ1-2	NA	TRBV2	TGTGCCAGCAGTGAAGAGGGTCTTGTTTTGTTGGGCTACACCTTC	CASSEEGLVLLGYTF
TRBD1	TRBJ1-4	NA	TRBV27	TGTGCCAGCAGTTTATCGGGACAGCAAAAACTGTTTTTT	CASSLSGQQKLFF
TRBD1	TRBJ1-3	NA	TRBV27	TGTGCCAGCAGTTTTAGGACAGGGGGGGAGGCTGGAAACACCATATATTTT	CASSFRTGGEAGNTIYF
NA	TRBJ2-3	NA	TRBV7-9	TGTGCCAGCAGCCCCATCCTCTTGACCGGCACAGATACGCAGTATTTT	CASSPILLTGTDTQYF
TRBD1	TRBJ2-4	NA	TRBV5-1	TGCGCCAGCAGCTTGGGGTTCGGACAGGGGAGAGAGGGCGGAAACATTCAGTACTTC	CASSLGFGQGREGGNIQYF
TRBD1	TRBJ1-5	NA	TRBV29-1	TGCAGCGTTGCCGGGACAGGTGGCAATCAGCCCCAGCATTTT	CSVAGTGGNQPQHF
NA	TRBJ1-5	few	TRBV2	TGTGCCAGCAGTGAGGTGACAATGATCCAGCCCCAGCATTTT	CASSEVTMIQPQHF
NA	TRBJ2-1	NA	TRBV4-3	TGCGCCAGCAGCCAGGAACGCGGCGGGGTAAGCTCCTACAATGAGCAGTTCTTC	CASSQERGGVSSYNEQFF
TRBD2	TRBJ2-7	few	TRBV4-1	TGCGCCAGCAGCCAAGGCCAGGGAGGGACCTACGAGCAGTACTTC	CASSQGQGGTYEQYF
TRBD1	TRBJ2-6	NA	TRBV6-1	TGTGCCAGCAGTGGACAGGGGGCGGTTGGGGCCAACGTCCTGACTTTC	CASSGQGAVGANVLTF
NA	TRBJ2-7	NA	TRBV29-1	TGCAGCGTTGTGGGGCCGTCCCAGGGCGAGCAGTACTTC	CSVVGPSQGEQYF
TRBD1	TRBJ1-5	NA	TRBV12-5	TGTGCTAGTGGTTTTAGCAGGGGGCGAATCTATAGCAATCAGCCCCAGCATTTT	CASGFSRGRIYSNQPQHF
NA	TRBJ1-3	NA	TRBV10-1	TGCGCCAGCACGTCGGGAAACACCATATATTTT	CASTSGNTIYF
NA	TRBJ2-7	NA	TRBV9	TGTGCCAGCAGCGTAGTGGGGTTTGGCGAGCAGTACTTC	CASSVVGFGEQYF
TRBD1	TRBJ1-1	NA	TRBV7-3	TGTGCCAGCAGCTTAGACAGGGACACTGAAGCTTTCTTT	CASSLDRDTEAFF
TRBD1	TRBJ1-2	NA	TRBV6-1	TGTGCCAGCAGTGACGGACAGGGAAACTATGGCTACACCTTC	CASSDGQGNYGYTF
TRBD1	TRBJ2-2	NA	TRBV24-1	TGTGCCACGCAAGATGGGACAGCTACCGGGGAGCTGTTTTTT	CATQDGTATGELFF